These T cell receptor beta chains were read from a single sample in a study of blood T cell repertoires in COVID-19. The protocol was immunoSEQ multiplex PCR, while the TCRdb copy is restricted to in-frame clones and leaves out a portion. The table shows roughly 300,000 clones, with about 93% occurring only once. The sequenced material came from PBMCs or T cells enriched from blood (not recorded which). All receptors come from a young woman who had recovered from COVID-19. CDR3s include the opening cysteine and the closing phenylalanine or tryptophan. A D gene is named only where the DNA matches it firmly. Expanded clones are given a class, and other clones once, few, many or no size at all.

d_call: TRBD2
v_call: TRBV11-3
clone_size: -
cdr3_length: 17
j_call: TRBJ2-1
cdr3_aa: CASSLSRGGRAYSEQFF
cdr3_nt: TGTGCCAGCAGCCTGAGTCGTGGCGGGAGGGCGTACTCGGAGCAGTTCTTC

d_call: TRBD2
v_call: TRBV27
clone_size: -
cdr3_length: 15
j_call: TRBJ2-7
cdr3_aa: CASTQIAGGPYEQYF
cdr3_nt: TGTGCCAGCACCCAAATAGCGGGAGGGCCCTACGAGCAGTACTTC

d_call: TRBD1
v_call: TRBV28
clone_size: -
cdr3_length: 15
j_call: TRBJ2-7
cdr3_aa: CASRPPRGTGYEQYF
cdr3_nt: TGTGCCAGCAGGCCCCCTCGGGGGACAGGCTACGAGCAGTACTTC

d_call: -
v_call: TRBV5-1
clone_size: -
cdr3_length: 14
j_call: TRBJ1-2
cdr3_aa: CASSLLGQNYGYTF
cdr3_nt: TGCGCCAGCAGCTTGTTGGGACAAAACTATGGCTACACCTTC

d_call: -
v_call: TRBV10-2
clone_size: -
cdr3_length: 15
j_call: TRBJ2-1
cdr3_aa: CASREQGYSYNEQFF
cdr3_nt: TGCGCCAGCAGAGAACAGGGCTACTCCTACAATGAGCAGTTCTTC

d_call: TRBD2
v_call: TRBV24-1
clone_size: -
cdr3_length: 19
j_call: TRBJ2-1
cdr3_aa: CATSARGGTSGRKGNEQFF
cdr3_nt: TGTGCCACCAGTGCCCGGGGGGGGACTAGCGGGAGAAAAGGGAATGAGCAGTTCTTC

d_call: -
v_call: TRBV2
clone_size: -
cdr3_length: 13
j_call: TRBJ1-1
cdr3_aa: CASRQRMNTEAFF
cdr3_nt: TGTGCCAGCCGACAGAGGATGAACACTGAAGCTTTCTTT

d_call: -
v_call: TRBV12-3/TRBV12-4
clone_size: -
cdr3_length: 13
j_call: TRBJ1-2
cdr3_aa: CASSLGQGTRYTF
cdr3_nt: TGTGCCAGCAGTTTAGGGCAGGGGACGCGCTACACCTTC

d_call: -
v_call: TRBV30
clone_size: once
cdr3_length: 13
j_call: TRBJ1-5
cdr3_aa: CAWSAQQGQPQHF
cdr3_nt: TGTGCCTGGAGTGCCCAACAGGGTCAGCCCCAGCATTTT

d_call: TRBD1
v_call: TRBV14
clone_size: -
cdr3_length: 17
j_call: TRBJ2-5
cdr3_aa: CASSQDENPTGGETQYF
cdr3_nt: TGTGCCAGCAGCCAAGATGAGAATCCGACAGGGGGGGAGACCCAGTACTTC

d_call: TRBD1
v_call: TRBV29-1
clone_size: -
cdr3_length: 14
j_call: TRBJ1-5
cdr3_aa: CSVVGTGQNQPQHF
cdr3_nt: TGCAGCGTTGTCGGGACAGGGCAAAATCAGCCCCAGCATTTT

d_call: -
v_call: TRBV19
clone_size: -
cdr3_length: 14
j_call: TRBJ2-4
cdr3_aa: CASSIRGSKNIQYF
cdr3_nt: TGTGCCAGTAGTATCAGGGGAAGCAAAAACATTCAGTACTTC

d_call: TRBD2
v_call: TRBV7-2
clone_size: -
cdr3_length: 16
j_call: TRBJ2-7
cdr3_aa: CASSLRGLAGAIEQYF
cdr3_nt: TGTGCCAGCAGCTTAAGAGGGCTAGCGGGAGCCATCGAGCAGTACTTC

d_call: TRBD2
v_call: TRBV5-1
clone_size: -
cdr3_length: 16
j_call: TRBJ2-3
cdr3_aa: CASSHGTSGTTDTQYF
cdr3_nt: TGCGCCAGCAGCCACGGCACTAGCGGGACAACAGATACGCAGTATTTT

d_call: -
v_call: TRBV28
clone_size: -
cdr3_length: 16
j_call: TRBJ2-3
cdr3_aa: CASSSPSSGYTDTQYF
cdr3_nt: TGTGCCAGCAGTTCCCCATCGAGCGGTTACACAGATACGCAGTATTTT

d_call: -
v_call: TRBV7-2
clone_size: -
cdr3_length: 14
j_call: TRBJ2-1
cdr3_aa: CASSFRASYNEQFF
cdr3_nt: TGTGCCAGCAGCTTTCGCGCTTCCTACAATGAGCAGTTCTTC

d_call: -
v_call: TRBV27
clone_size: -
cdr3_length: 14
j_call: TRBJ1-6
cdr3_aa: CASTDRAYNSPLHF
cdr3_nt: TGTGCCAGCACCGATAGAGCCTATAATTCACCCCTCCACTTT

d_call: TRBD2
v_call: TRBV18
clone_size: -
cdr3_length: 19
j_call: TRBJ2-1
cdr3_aa: CASSPPLFTSGNPFNEQFF
cdr3_nt: TGTGCCAGCTCACCACCTCTCTTCACTAGCGGGAATCCCTTCAATGAGCAGTTCTTC

d_call: TRBD2
v_call: TRBV19
clone_size: -
cdr3_length: 12
j_call: TRBJ2-7
cdr3_aa: CASSSSGYEQYF
cdr3_nt: TGTGCCAGTAGTTCTAGCGGCTACGAGCAGTACTTC

d_call: -
v_call: TRBV9
clone_size: once
cdr3_length: 15
j_call: TRBJ1-3
cdr3_aa: CASSVGTGSGNTIYF
cdr3_nt: TGTGCCAGCAGCGTCGGCACAGGCTCTGGAAACACCATATATTTT

d_call: TRBD2
v_call: TRBV15
clone_size: -
cdr3_length: 17
j_call: TRBJ2-2
cdr3_aa: CATSLELWREGTGELFF
cdr3_nt: TGTGCCACCAGCCTAGAACTTTGGCGGGAGGGCACCGGGGAGCTGTTTTTT

d_call: TRBD1
v_call: TRBV19
clone_size: -
cdr3_length: 16
j_call: TRBJ2-6
cdr3_aa: CASSTPTGSGANVLTF
cdr3_nt: TGTGCCAGTAGTACCCCGACAGGGTCTGGGGCCAACGTCCTGACTTTC

d_call: -
v_call: TRBV14
clone_size: -
cdr3_length: 13
j_call: TRBJ1-1
cdr3_aa: CASSQGGQTEAFF
cdr3_nt: TGTGCCAGCAGCCAAGGGGGGCAGACTGAAGCTTTCTTT